The 22 T cell receptor beta chains in this list originate from one sample, sequenced in a study of early T cells in non-severe SARS-CoV-2 infection. In TCRdb, the 5' RACE reads were re-called with MiXCR into one record per CDR3 protein. The table includes approximately 71,000 distinct CDR3 sequences, 9.5% to 13% detected once. The sequenced sample was whole blood. These receptors came from an adult who was a healthcare worker with PCR-confirmed SARS-CoV-2 infection or an uninfected control (not recorded which).

There are a few counts of this clonotype. The CDR3 reads CASSEAMTIPTDTQYF. CDR3 nucleotide sequence: TGTGCCAGCAGTGAAGCGATGACTATACCCACAGATACGCAGTATTTT. The chain links TRBV6-1 to TRBJ2-3; D is possibly TRBD2 (5 bases). CDR1 MNHNS and CDR2 SASEGT come from the germline V gene. CDR3 length equals 16 residues. Trimming took 0 bases from V and 2 from J, leaving 12 bases between them.

The chain couples TRBV7-2 to TRBJ1-5; no clear D gene. The CDR3 sequence is 15 residues long. Germline lookup yields CDR1 SGHTA and CDR2 FQGNSA. The V gene lost 2 bases and the J gene lost 0 bases, with 8 bases spanning the gap. The CDR3 reads CASSLFQDSNQPQHF. CDR3 nucleotides: TGTGCCAGCAGCTTATTTCAGGATAGCAATCAGCCCCAGCATTTT.

This clonotype was observed a few times. CDR3 coding DNA: TGTGCCAGCAGTCCACCGGGGGGCCAGCGAGAGACCCAGTACTTC. Its protein is CASSPPGGQRETQYF. The gene calls are TRBV7-8 and TRBJ2-5, with D possibly TRBD2 on 7 matching bases. The CDR3 has 15 amino acids. V lost 6 bases and J lost 4, with 18 bases in between. Germline V gene sequence: CDR1 SGHVS, CDR2 FQNEAQ.

In its sample, this clonotype was seen a few times. The V and J genes are TRBV20-1 and TRBJ1-6; unclear D gene. V was pared by 0 bases and J by 3 bases, with 3 bases between. The CDR3 is 13 amino acids. CDR1 is DFQATT, CDR2 SNEGSKA, per germline (reference sequence). CDR3 in DNA: TGCAGTGCTAGAGAAAACTATAATTCACCCCTCCACTTT. This gives the protein CSARENYNSPLHF.

This rearrangement joins TRBV5-1 to TRBJ2-2; TRBD1 might be the D (5 bases). There are 16 residues in the CDR3. From germline, CDR1 is SGHRS and CDR2 YFSETQ. Trimming took 1 base from V and 7 from J, leaving 17 bases between them. The CDR3 bases are TGCGCCAGCAGCTTGAGTTTGTCAGGGAATGGCGGGGAGCTGTTTTTT. Protein: CASSLSLSGNGGELFF.

The chain couples TRBV18 to TRBJ2-7; D gene unclear. Germline CDR1 and CDR2: KGHSH and LQKENI. Between the trimmed V and J ends, which lost 5 bases and 3 bases, there was a span of 11 bases. CDR3 length equals 13 residues. Here the CDR3 reads CASSSTKDYEQYF. Written as DNA, the CDR3 is TGTGCCAGCTCATCGACAAAAGACTACGAGCAGTACTTC.

This clonotype has ten or more counts. This chain uses TRBV28 with TRBJ2-7; TRBD1 agrees at 11 bases. The V and J ends lost 0 bases and 4 bases, in that order; junction bases with no gene match: 2. Germline CDR1 and CDR2: MDHEN and SYDVKM. The CDR3 is 15 amino acids. CDR3 coding DNA: TGTGCCAGCAGTTTATGGGGACAGGGGGTTTACGAGCAGTACTTC. This translates into CASSLWGQGVYEQYF.

In this sample, this clonotype turned up many times. The chain links TRBV29-1 to TRBJ1-1; no clear D gene. Germline CDR1 is SQVTM and CDR2 is ANQGSEA. CDR3 length equals 12 residues. V dropped 4 bases and J dropped 1 base, with 7 bases sitting between them. The DNA of the CDR3 is TGCAGCGTTGGAGAGGGGAACACTGAAGCTTTCTTT. Its protein is CSVGEGNTEAFF.

The genes are TRBV20-1 and TRBJ1-2, with D hard to call. Germline CDR1 is DFQATT and CDR2 is SNEGSKA (reference sequence). The CDR3 runs to 14 residues. V was trimmed by 0 bases and J by 4 bases, leaving 12 bases between them. CDR3 DNA sequence: TGCAGTGCTAGAGATTTGCGGGGAGGCTATGGCTACACCTTC. Its protein is CSARDLRGGYGYTF.

CDR3 in amino acids: CASSHGAGDYEQYF. The CDR3 coding sequence is TGCGCCAGCAGCCACGGCGCGGGGGATTACGAGCAGTACTTC. This chain links TRBV4-3 with TRBJ2-7; 7 nucleotides agree with TRBD2. Trimming removed 3 bases from V and 4 bases from J; junction bases left unmatched: 6. The CDR3 loop spans 14 amino acids. The germline V gene encodes CDR1 LGHNA and CDR2 YSLEER.

This clonotype came up a few times. This chain uses TRBV7-6 with TRBJ1-1; the D gene is possibly TRBD1 (6 bases). CDR1 is SGHVS, CDR2 FNYEAQ, per germline. This CDR3 is built from 15 residues. The V end was cut by 4 bases, the J end by 3 bases, with 15 bases between. The CDR3 DNA sequence: TGTGCCAGCAGCTCCTCTGGAGGGGGAGACACTGAAGCTTTCTTT. It codes for CASSSSGGGDTEAFF.

The rearrangement links TRBV30 to TRBJ2-1, with 11 nucleotides matching TRBD2. CDR1 is GTSNPN, CDR2 SVGIG, per germline (reference sequence). The CDR3 extends over 17 amino acids. The ends lost 8 bases at V and 2 bases at J; junction bases unmatched: 14. CDR3 in amino acids: CAGTLAGGLSTYNEQFF. The CDR3 DNA reads TGTGCCGGAACTTTAGCGGGAGGGCTCAGCACCTACAATGAGCAGTTCTTC.

This clonotype was observed many times. V and J are TRBV12-3 or TRBV12-4 and TRBJ1-2; TRBD1 might be the D (5 bases). The CDR3 runs 13 residues. V lost 3 bases and J lost 8, with 13 bases in between. CDR3 sequence: CASSFGAGKGYTF. CDR3 DNA sequence: TGTGCCAGCAGTTTTGGGGCAGGGAAAGGCTACACCTTC.

The V gene is TRBV5-1, the J gene TRBJ2-1; D is unclear. CDR3 length: 15 residues. Germline values: CDR1 SGHRS, CDR2 YFSETQ. V was cut by 4 bases and J by 7 bases, with 18 bases left in between. CDR3 region: CASSPDSVSLNEQFF. Written as DNA, the CDR3 is TGCGCCAGCAGCCCCGACTCCGTCTCCCTAAATGAGCAGTTCTTC.

Many counts were recorded for this clonotype. This chain links TRBV7-2 with TRBJ2-1, with D uncertain. There are 11 residues in the CDR3. CDR1 is SGHTA, CDR2 FQGNSA, per germline. Trimming stripped 8 bases from V and 6 bases from J, with 8 bases between. CDR3 in DNA: TGTGCCAGCCGGCTATTCAATGAGCAGTTCTTC. This gives the protein CASRLFNEQFF.

The sample holds many counts of this clonotype. The chain employs TRBV12-3 or TRBV12-4 and TRBJ2-5, with TRBD1 as a possible D gene (6 bases). The CDR3 totals 15 residues. V lost 2 bases to trimming and J lost 5 bases, with 15 bases between them. For the CDR3, the DNA is TGTGCCAGCAGTTTAATGATTAGTACAGGGGAGACCCAGTACTTC. This gives the protein CASSLMISTGETQYF.

This clonotype has only a few counts. J is TRBJ1-4 and V is TRBV9, with D hard to call. The germline CDR1 and CDR2 sequences are SGDLS and YYNGEE. The V gene lost 3 bases and the J gene lost 5 bases, with 14 bases spanning the gap. This CDR3 region has 15 residues. The CDR3 DNA follows: TGTGCCAGCAGCGGAGAAAAAATTTTGAATGAAAAACTGTTTTTT. Residues: CASSGEKILNEKLFF. Looking up the rest from reference TRBV9 and TRBJ1-4 gives the full variable domain: DSGVTQTPKHLITATGQRVTLRCSPRSGDLSVYWYQQSLDQGLQFLIQYYNGEERAKGNILERFSAQQFPDLHSELNLSSLELGDSALYFCASSGEKILNEKLFFGSGTQLSVL.

This clonotype was counted many times. This chain uses TRBV3-1 with TRBJ2-3, with a tentative D call TRBD2 (5 bases). Between the trimmed V and J ends, which lost 1 base and 6 bases, there was a span of 14 bases. The CDR3 spans 15 residues. Germline CDR1 is LGHDT and CDR2 is YNNKEL (reference sequence). The CDR3 is CASSQAFPPGDTQYF. For the CDR3, the DNA is TGTGCCAGCAGCCAAGCGTTTCCCCCGGGGGATACGCAGTATTTT.

The chain recombines TRBV4-1 with TRBJ2-2; TRBD2 aligns across 14 bases. CDR1 is MGHRA, CDR2 YSYEKL, per germline. The CDR3 runs to 19 residues. With 1 base clipped from V and 5 bases from J, the junction kept 9 bases outside the gene matches. This chain's CDR3 is CASSQVPGLAGDWTGELFF. The CDR3 coding sequence is TGCGCCAGCAGCCAAGTTCCGGGACTAGCGGGAGATTGGACCGGGGAGCTGTTTTTT.

This clonotype was seen only a few times. The chain couples TRBV5-1 to TRBJ2-2; D unresolved. V gave up 0 bases and J gave up 8 bases, with 5 bases separating them. CDR1 is SGHRS, CDR2 YFSETQ, per germline. CDR3 size: 12 residues. Here the CDR3 DNA reads TGCGCCAGCAGCTTGGGCCGGGGGGAGCTGTTTTTT. It codes for CASSLGRGELFF.

This clonotype was counted at least ten times. The V gene is TRBV20-1, the J gene TRBJ2-3; D is uncertain. The CDR3 covers 15 residues. V lost 7 bases and J lost 3, with 20 bases in between. Per germline, CDR1 DFQATT and CDR2 SNEGSKA (reference sequence). CDR3 residues: CSVFGGFGGTDTQYF. CDR3 nucleotide sequence: TGCAGTGTCTTCGGTGGGTTCGGTGGAACAGATACGCAGTATTTT.

V and J are TRBV5-1 and TRBJ2-1; perhaps D is TRBD1 or TRBD2 (9 bases each). Germline-derived CDR1 and CDR2 are SGHRS and YFSETQ. The CDR3 length is 16 residues. V lost 2 bases and J lost 10, with 22 bases in between. CDR3 DNA sequence: TGCGCCAGCAGCTTAACCCTAGCGGGGACAGGGCCCGAGCAGTTCTTC. Its translation: CASSLTLAGTGPEQFF.